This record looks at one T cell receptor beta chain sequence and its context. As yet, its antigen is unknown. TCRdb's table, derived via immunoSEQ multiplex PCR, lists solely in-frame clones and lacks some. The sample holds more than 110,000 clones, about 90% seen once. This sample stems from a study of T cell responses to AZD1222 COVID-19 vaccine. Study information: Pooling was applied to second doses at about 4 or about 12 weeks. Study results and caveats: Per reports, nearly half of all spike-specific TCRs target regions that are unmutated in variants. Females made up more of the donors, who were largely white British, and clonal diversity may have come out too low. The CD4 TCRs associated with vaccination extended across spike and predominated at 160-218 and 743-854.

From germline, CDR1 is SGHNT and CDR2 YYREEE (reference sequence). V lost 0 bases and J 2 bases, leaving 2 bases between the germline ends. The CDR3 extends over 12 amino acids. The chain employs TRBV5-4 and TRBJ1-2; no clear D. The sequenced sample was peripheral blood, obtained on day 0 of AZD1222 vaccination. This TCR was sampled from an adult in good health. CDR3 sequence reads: CASSLANYGYTF. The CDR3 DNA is TGTGCCAGCAGCTTGGCAAACTATGGCTACACCTTC.